The 26 T cell receptor beta chains reported below all come from one sample, sequenced in a study of shared clonotypes between healthy human individuals. Produced via immunoSEQ multiplex PCR; TCRdb's table is partial and in-frame only. Among about 480,000 clones listed, 79% were seen once. Sequences were obtained from PBMCs. All receptors come from a woman aged 40 to 50 in good health. Some clones in this sample may be carry-over from other donors' samples.

The CDR3 is CASSKSGTSPQETQYF. The DNA of the CDR3 is TGTGCCAGCAGTAAATCCGGGACTAGCCCGCAAGAGACCCAGTACTTC. V and J are TRBV7-7 and TRBJ2-5, with 9 bases matching TRBD2. Germline lookup yields CDR1 SSHAT and CDR2 FNYEAQ (reference sequence). The CDR3 runs 16 residues. V lost 6 bases to trimming and J lost 2 bases; unmatched junction nucleotides: 10.

Comment on this clone: The same CDR3 also results from other DNA sequences found in this sample. The chain has TRBV19 and TRBJ2-5; 16 positions match TRBD2. The V gene's germline CDR1 is LNHDA and CDR2 SQIVND (reference sequence). Trimming cost V 5 bases and J 4 bases; bases outside gene matches: 4. The CDR3 runs 16 residues. As DNA, the CDR3 is TGTGCCAGTAGTTTTGGGACTAGCGGGAGGGGAGAGACCCAGTACTTC. The encoded protein is CASSFGTSGRGETQYF.

Relative to its sample, this clone is medium-sized (0.01 to 0.1%). The gene calls are TRBV6-1 and TRBJ2-3, with D tentatively TRBD1 (6 bases). V was clipped by 7 bases and J by 6 bases, with 14 bases between them. The CDR3 length is 13 residues. Germline assignment: CDR1 MNHNS and CDR2 SASEGT. The CDR3 nucleotides are TGTGCCAGCACCCTAGGGGACACGGATACGCAGTATTTT. This translates into CASTLGDTDTQYF.

The V gene is TRBV19, the J gene TRBJ2-5; 8 nucleotides agree with TRBD2. From germline, CDR1 is LNHDA and CDR2 SQIVND (reference sequence). CDR3 size: 13 residues. V lost 5 bases, J lost 5 bases, and 4 bases stayed unmatched. DNA for the CDR3: TGTGCCAGTAGTCTAGCGGGTGCCGAGACCCAGTACTTC. Translation gives CASSLAGAETQYF.

CDR3 loop: CASSLMGGRGNEQFF. CDR3 in DNA: TGTGCCAGCAGCTTAATGGGCGGGAGAGGCAATGAGCAGTTCTTC. The V gene is TRBV7-8, the J gene TRBJ2-1; TRBD2 agrees at 7 bases. V trimming: 2 bases; J trimming: 6 bases; junction bases outside the gene matches: 7. The length of the CDR3 is 15 residues. Germline CDR1 reads SGHVS; CDR2 reads FQNEAQ.

This rearrangement joins TRBV29-1 to TRBJ2-5, with D possibly being TRBD2 (5 bases). Trimming took 5 bases from V and 11 from J, leaving 15 bases between them. The CDR3 is 11 amino acids. CDR1 is SQVTM, CDR2 ANQGSEA, per germline. Written as DNA, the CDR3 is TGCAGCGTTCTACTAGTCGGTGAGCAGTACTTC. This encodes CSVLLVGEQYF.

The rearrangement links TRBV18 to TRBJ2-5; possibly TRBD1 for D (6 bases). Germline lookup yields CDR1 KGHSH and CDR2 LQKENI. Trimming removed 6 bases from V and 1 base from J, with 9 bases in between. The CDR3 is 13 amino acids. The CDR3 sequence: CASSRTVQETQYF. DNA of the CDR3: TGTGCCAGCTCCCGGACAGTCCAAGAGACCCAGTACTTC.

In its sample, this clone was seen a few times. A junction boundary mismatches the germline segment, possibly from a read error. The chain is built from TRBV30 and TRBJ1-2, with D hard to call. The V gene's germline CDR1 is GTSNPN and CDR2 SVGIG (reference sequence). This CDR3 is 11 amino acids long. The CDR3: CAWRTGQSSYF. CDR3 nucleotides: TGTGCCTGGAGGACTGGGCAGAGCTCCTACTTC. Filled out from reference TRBV30 and TRBJ1-2, the complete variable domain reads SQTIHQWPATLVQPVGSPLSLECTVEGTSNPNLYWYRQAAGRGLQLLFYSVGIGQISSEVPQNLSASRPQDRQFILSSKKLLLSDSGFYLCAWRTGQSSYFGSGTRLTVV.

The chain links TRBV5-6 to TRBJ1-1; D might be TRBD1 (5 bases). Germline V gives CDR1 SGHDT, CDR2 YYEEEE. Trimming stripped 0 bases from V and 4 bases from J, with 10 bases between. This CDR3 region has 14 residues. In DNA, the CDR3 is TGTGCCAGCAGCTTGGGCAGAAGGGGCACTGAAGCTTTCTTT. This sequence encodes CASSLGRRGTEAFF. The entire variable domain, with the rest obtained from reference TRBV5-6 and TRBJ1-1, is as follows: DAGVTQSPTHLIKTRGQQVTLRCSPKSGHDTVSWYQQALGQGPQFIFQYYEEEERQRGNFPDRFSGHQFPNYSSELNVNALLLGDSALYLCASSLGRRGTEAFFGQGTRLTVV.

The chain joins TRBV5-1 to TRBJ2-3; the match to TRBD2 covers 13 bases. J was trimmed by 5 bases and V by 0 bases; bases with no gene match: 0. Germline CDR1 and CDR2: SGHRS and YFSETQ. The CDR3 totals 15 residues. CDR3 nucleotide sequence: TGCGCCAGCAGCTTGGGGACTAGCGGGGGAGATACGCAGTATTTT. Encoded protein: CASSLGTSGGDTQYF.

The J gene is TRBJ2-7, the V gene TRBV5-4, with TRBD2 matching over 7 bases. The CDR3 loop spans 14 amino acids. V dropped 4 bases and J dropped 4; count of bases not matched to a gene: 8. Per germline, CDR1 SGHNT and CDR2 YYREEE (reference sequence). CDR3: CASSPGGDRYEQYF. DNA of the CDR3: TGTGCCAGCAGCCCGGGAGGCGACAGATACGAGCAGTACTTC. Using reference TRBV5-4 and TRBJ2-7 for the parts outside the CDR3, the full variable domain is ETGVTQSPTHLIKTRGQQVTLRCSSQSGHNTVSWYQQALGQGPQFIFQYYREEENGRGNFPPRFSGLQFPNYSSELNVNALELDDSALYLCASSPGGDRYEQYFGPGTRLTVT.

The chain uses TRBV5-1 and TRBJ2-7, with D maybe TRBD1 (6 bases). Trimming pared 3 bases from V and 0 bases from J, leaving 16 bases between. The CDR3 is made up of 16 amino acids. Per germline, CDR1 SGHRS and CDR2 YFSETQ. The CDR3 DNA reads TGCGCCAGCAGCTCAAAATGGGACACCTTCTCCTACGAGCAGTACTTC. Translation: CASSSKWDTFSYEQYF.

The J gene is TRBJ1-1, the V gene TRBV28; D possibly corresponds to TRBD1 (6 bases). Germline loops: CDR1 MDHEN, CDR2 SYDVKM. V was shortened by 5 bases and J by 11 bases, with 21 bases between the two germline ends. CDR3 length: 14 residues. The chain's CDR3 is CASSPQGYRGTAFF. The CDR3 DNA reads TGTGCCAGCAGTCCACAGGGTTATCGTGGTACGGCTTTCTTT.

V usage is TRBV6-1 and J usage is TRBJ2-5, with 7 bases matching TRBD2. There are 15 residues in the CDR3. Germline CDR1 is MNHNS and CDR2 is SASEGT. V dropped 2 bases and J dropped 5; count of bases not matched to a gene: 8. The CDR3 DNA reads TGTGCCAGCAGTGAAAGAGGACTAGAGTGGGAGACCCAGTACTTC. Protein: CASSERGLEWETQYF.

The chain joins TRBV19 to TRBJ1-5, with 7 bases identical to TRBD1. From germline, CDR1 is LNHDA and CDR2 SQIVND (reference sequence). With V trimmed by 3 bases and J by 6 bases, 11 bases remained unmatched. This CDR3 region has 16 residues. The CDR3 loop reads CASSISSTGISQPQHF. The CDR3, as DNA: TGTGCCAGTAGTATCTCCTCGACAGGGATTAGTCAGCCCCAGCATTTT.

The chain joins TRBV10-3 to TRBJ1-3; a weak D match, TRBD1 (5 bases). This CDR3 comprises 15 residues. The V and J ends lost 8 bases and 0 bases respectively, with 14 bases between them. Germline V gene lookup returns CDR1 ENHRY and CDR2 SYGVKD. The CDR3 protein is CAIGASDFSGNTIYF. In DNA form, the CDR3 reads TGTGCCATCGGGGCATCAGACTTCTCTGGAAACACCATATATTTT.

J is TRBJ1-5 and V is TRBV5-6; possible D gene TRBD1, 5 bases. This CDR3 region has 18 residues. V lost 1 base to trimming and J lost 3 bases, with 20 bases between them. CDR1 and CDR2 (germline): SGHDT, YYEEEE. CDR3 coding DNA: TGTGCCAGCAGCTTGTACCAGGGACCCATAAGTTCCAATCAGCCCCAGCATTTT. It codes for CASSLYQGPISSNQPQHF.

The chain couples TRBV11-2 to TRBJ2-5; perhaps TRBD1 as D (5 bases). The V end was cut by 4 bases, the J end by 7 bases, with 13 bases between. The CDR3 extends over 13 amino acids. Per the germline V gene, CDR1 is SGHAT and CDR2 is FQNNGV. The CDR3 nucleotides are TGTGCCAGCAGCTCAGGGTCTAGGGGGACCCAGTACTTC. Protein product: CASSSGSRGTQYF.

This sequence joins TRBV5-1 and TRBJ2-1; 9 bases fit TRBD2. The germline V gene encodes CDR1 SGHRS and CDR2 YFSETQ. This CDR3 comprises 17 residues. J lost 3 bases, V lost 0 bases, and 7 bases had no gene match. The CDR3 DNA sequence: TGCGCCAGCAGCTTGGCCTGGGCGGGAGGGGACTACAATGAGCAGTTCTTC. It encodes CASSLAWAGGDYNEQFF.

At least ten counts were recorded for this clone. The chain joins TRBV13 to TRBJ1-1; D gene uncertain. The CDR3 is 13 residues long. Germline CDR1 PRHDT, CDR2 FYEKMQ (reference sequence). Trimming stripped 1 base from V and 11 bases from J, with 14 bases between. CDR3 nucleotide sequence: TGTGCCAGCAGCTTAGTCCGGAAGAATGGGGCTTTCTTT. It yields the protein CASSLVRKNGAFF. Supplemented by reference TRBV13 and TRBJ1-1, the full variable domain reads AAGVIQSPRHLIKEKRETATLKCYPIPRHDTVYWYQQGPGQDPQFLISFYEKMQSDKGSIPDRFSAQQFSDYHSELNMSSLELGDSALYFCASSLVRKNGAFFGQGTRLTVV.

V gene TRBV6-6 combines with J gene TRBJ2-3; D gene uncertain. The CDR3 consists of 14 residues. The V end was cut by 2 bases, the J end by 6 bases, with 12 bases between. Germline CDR1 reads MNHNY; CDR2 reads SVGAGI (reference sequence). CDR3: CASSYGGWGDTQYF. DNA for the CDR3: TGTGCCAGCAGTTACGGCGGATGGGGTGATACGCAGTATTTT.

The table lists this clone with a count of one. This chain connects TRBV15 to TRBJ1-4; perhaps TRBD1 as D (5 bases). Germline lookup yields CDR1 LNHNV and CDR2 YYDKDF (reference sequence). Deletions cut 0 bases from V and 8 bases from J, with 10 bases between. This CDR3 is 14 amino acids long. CDR3 amino acids: CATSRDLGGEKLFF. DNA of the CDR3: TGTGCCACCAGCAGAGATCTTGGGGGGGAAAAACTGTTTTTT.

This rearrangement joins TRBV9 to TRBJ1-2; D is perhaps TRBD1 (5 bases). Germline V gene data show CDR1 as SGDLS and CDR2 as YYNGEE. V lost 0 bases and J 4 bases, leaving 13 bases between the germline ends. The CDR3 length is 15 residues. The CDR3 spells CASSVGPGLSYGYTF. The CDR3, as DNA: TGTGCCAGCAGCGTAGGTCCGGGGCTGAGCTATGGCTACACCTTC.

The chain carries TRBV1 and TRBJ2-1; TRBD2, the D gene given by the table, was not confirmed from the DNA. TRBV1 is flagged as a pseudogene. This CDR3 contains 16 residues. CDR3 nucleotides: TGCACCAGCAGCCGAGGGAGGGTCATCTCCTACAATGAGCAGTTCTTC. Amino acids: CTSSRGRVISYNEQFF.

The chain has TRBV5-1 and TRBJ2-5, with D hard to call. Germline V gene data show CDR1 as SGHRS and CDR2 as YFSETQ. The CDR3 loop spans 14 amino acids. Trimming stripped 2 bases from V and 1 base from J, with 9 bases between. This CDR3 reads CASSFGLPQETQYF. As DNA, the CDR3 is TGCGCCAGCAGCTTTGGGCTCCCCCAAGAGACCCAGTACTTC.

The chain employs TRBV18 and TRBJ2-1; D unresolved. Germline assignment: CDR1 KGHSH and CDR2 LQKENI. Trimming left V 2 bases short and J 8 bases short, with 10 bases between. There are 13 residues in the CDR3. The CDR3 DNA sequence: TGTGCCAGCTCACCAATCCATGGGGATGAGCAGTTCTTC. Translated, it gives CASSPIHGDEQFF.